The clone carrying this TCR beta chain came up many times. Its specificity is not known. The sample comes from a study of blood T cells in healthy people across ages. A sample-barcoded 5' primer and a J-beta primer mix were used in a second PCR of about 7 to 12 cycles. TCRdb ran MiXCR on the 5' RACE reads and lists one entry per CDR3 protein. The data contain roughly 700,000 distinct CDR3 sequences, about a third of them singletons. Study results and caveats: In these data, TCR beta diversity tracked strongly with naive T cell percentage. Getting older went along with TCR beta diversity per million T cells dropping roughly linearly.

The V and J ends lost 1 base and 5 bases respectively, with 13 bases between them. Germline CDR1 and CDR2: LNHNV and YYDKDF (reference sequence). The CDR3 spans 15 residues. Input material: blood. The chain employs TRBV15 and TRBJ2-3; D is undetermined. The source of this sequence is a woman aged 80 or older in good health. CDR3 residues: CATSRVRLEGDTQYF. CDR3 nucleotide sequence: TGTGCCACCAGCAGAGTTCGGCTAGAAGGAGATACGCAGTATTTT.